A selection of T cell receptor beta chains follows, all from one sample in a study of T cells expressing NK-cell markers. TCRdb reprocessed the 5' RACE reads and stores each CDR3 protein as one record, lacking DNA. Its clone listing holds 550,000 to 600,000 distinct CDR3 sequences. The sample was blood T cells: a sorted CD56 or NKG2C T cell subset, CD4+ or CD8+ T cells, or bulk PBMC T cells (not recorded which). All receptors come from a man aged 18-30 years in good health. Both conserved end residues are part of each CDR3. The order of the fields is J gene, V gene, CDR3 protein.

j_gene: TRBJ2-3
v_gene: TRBV7-9
CDR3aa: CASAEPWGAGDTQYF

j_gene: TRBJ2-1
v_gene: TRBV15
CDR3aa: CATSTTGSNNEQFF

j_gene: TRBJ2-4
v_gene: TRBV20-1
CDR3aa: CSAISGWAKNIQYF

j_gene: TRBJ2-1
v_gene: TRBV29-1
CDR3aa: CSVTPSGTTYNEQFF

j_gene: TRBJ2-3
v_gene: TRBV7-2
CDR3aa: CASSRAGALDTQYF

j_gene: TRBJ2-3
v_gene: TRBV29-1
CDR3aa: CSVSSADTQYF

j_gene: TRBJ2-7
v_gene: TRBV4-3
CDR3aa: CASSQEKRESNEQYF

j_gene: TRBJ1-2
v_gene: TRBV6-1
CDR3aa: CASSVRDRVDYGYTF

j_gene: TRBJ1-3
v_gene: TRBV5-1
CDR3aa: CASHPGPGNTIYF

j_gene: TRBJ2-7
v_gene: TRBV25-1
CDR3aa: CASSDAQGGYEQYF

j_gene: TRBJ2-1
v_gene: TRBV9
CDR3aa: CASSVGDYRGQFF

j_gene: TRBJ2-2
v_gene: TRBV11-3
CDR3aa: CASSSGGTGDGGLPNTGELFF

j_gene: TRBJ2-7
v_gene: TRBV4-2
CDR3aa: CASSFTGPRISYEQYF

j_gene: TRBJ2-1
v_gene: TRBV4-2
CDR3aa: CASSQDNAQGAGEQFF

j_gene: TRBJ1-3
v_gene: TRBV12-3/TRBV12-4
CDR3aa: CASSGLRNSGNTIYF

j_gene: TRBJ2-3
v_gene: TRBV10-1
CDR3aa: CASSEYFLGGGTDTQYF

j_gene: TRBJ2-5
v_gene: TRBV20-1
CDR3aa: CSASRSETQYF

j_gene: TRBJ2-5
v_gene: TRBV5-1
CDR3aa: CASSARSGSGPTGETQYF

j_gene: TRBJ2-2
v_gene: TRBV12-3/TRBV12-4
CDR3aa: CASSGGYGGELFF

j_gene: TRBJ1-5
v_gene: TRBV23-1
CDR3aa: CASSQSGGGPSNQPQHF

j_gene: TRBJ2-3
v_gene: TRBV10-3
CDR3aa: CAISPGLATDTQYF

j_gene: TRBJ1-2
v_gene: TRBV29-1
CDR3aa: CSAEGSTAGDYGYTF

j_gene: TRBJ2-7
v_gene: TRBV27
CDR3aa: CASSHFKGRIFEQYF

j_gene: TRBJ2-1
v_gene: TRBV5-4
CDR3aa: CASSFEGTSLFF

j_gene: TRBJ2-7
v_gene: TRBV29-1
CDR3aa: CSVVYRVGSYEQYF

j_gene: TRBJ2-5
v_gene: TRBV29-1
CDR3aa: CSVVGPGQETQYF

j_gene: TRBJ1-1
v_gene: TRBV2
CDR3aa: CASTNPNTEAFF

j_gene: TRBJ2-4
v_gene: TRBV11-2
CDR3aa: CASSLDLSYPKNIQYF

j_gene: TRBJ2-7
v_gene: TRBV9
CDR3aa: CASSAGTPASYEQYF

j_gene: TRBJ2-1
v_gene: TRBV29-1
CDR3aa: CSVVERESNEQFF

j_gene: TRBJ1-2
v_gene: TRBV4-1
CDR3aa: CASSQAQGAGWGYTF

j_gene: TRBJ2-3
v_gene: TRBV20-1
CDR3aa: CSARPVLGGVTDTQYF

j_gene: TRBJ2-5
v_gene: TRBV5-1
CDR3aa: CASSRDGSSGRETQYF

j_gene: TRBJ2-1
v_gene: TRBV24-1
CDR3aa: CATSEGGDPSYNEQFF

j_gene: TRBJ1-2
v_gene: TRBV12-3/TRBV12-4
CDR3aa: CASSLGAQYGYTF

j_gene: TRBJ2-3
v_gene: TRBV9
CDR3aa: CASSVSVSGADTQYF

j_gene: TRBJ2-1
v_gene: TRBV6-1
CDR3aa: CASSMAGTVVYNEQFF

j_gene: TRBJ2-3
v_gene: TRBV12-3/TRBV12-4
CDR3aa: CASSHPGAGVKDTQYF